This is a list of T cell receptor beta chains from one sample in a study of OX40 agonist ivuxolimab in advanced cancers. This table comes from immunoSEQ multiplex PCR, and its TCRdb copy is limited to in-frame clones, with some not included. This sample has roughly 50,000 clones, with roughly 80% found just once. Source: CD4+ or CD8+ T cells sorted from blood, taken in a trial of the OX40 agonist ivuxolimab. These receptors came from an adult with an advanced solid tumor such as melanoma, head and neck, liver or kidney cancer. Each CDR3 is given with its conserved first and last residue. Each record gives: V gene, D gene, clone size, J gene, CDR3 DNA, CDR3 protein. D genes are given only for firm matches. Rows may omit the clone size; those that give it use once, few, many or a size class.

TRBV7-9,TRBD1,.,TRBJ1-2,TGTGCCAGCAGCTTAGGGGGACAGGGCTACACCTTC,CASSLGGQGYTF
TRBV18,.,.,TRBJ2-7,TGTGCCAGCTCACCACCACAGGGCAATTCCTACGAGCAGTACTTC,CASSPPQGNSYEQYF
TRBV5-4,.,.,TRBJ1-2,TGTGCCAGCAGCTTGGGGGGCAGCCCCCATGTCTATGGCTACACCTTC,CASSLGGSPHVYGYTF
TRBV6-1,.,once,TRBJ1-2,TGTGCCAGCAGCGAGGGGATAGGACTCAACTATGGCTACACCTTC,CASSEGIGLNYGYTF
TRBV7-2,.,once,TRBJ1-5,TGTGCCAGCAGCTTAGATCGGGGATCCGGTCAGCCCCAGCATTTT,CASSLDRGSGQPQHF
TRBV9,TRBD2,.,TRBJ2-7,TGTGCCAGCAGCGTAGAGGATAGCGGGGGCGTCGGGTGGTCCTACGAGCAGTACTTC,CASSVEDSGGVGWSYEQYF
TRBV10-3,.,once,TRBJ2-1,TGTGCCATCAGCGGGGGCTCCTACAATGAGCAGTTCTTC,CAISGGSYNEQFF
TRBV5-6,TRBD1,.,TRBJ2-7,TGTGCCAGCAGCCTCCCTGGACAGGGGACCAACGAGCAGTACTTC,CASSLPGQGTNEQYF
TRBV4-2,.,once,TRBJ1-5,TGTGCCAGCAGCCTTGACAGAGGAGGGCAGCCCCAGCATTTT,CASSLDRGGQPQHF
TRBV4-1,TRBD1,.,TRBJ1-2,TGCGCCAGCAGCCAGGGACAGGGGTACGGCTATGGCTACACCTTC,CASSQGQGYGYGYTF
TRBV19,.,.,TRBJ1-2,TGTGCCAGTAGTAATTTGGGGGGCGCGGTCCATGGCTACACCTTC,CASSNLGGAVHGYTF
TRBV28,.,.,TRBJ2-3,TGTGCCAGCAGTTTACCCCGGAGGTATGATACGCAGTATTTT,CASSLPRRYDTQYF
TRBV11-2,.,.,TRBJ1-3,TGTGCCAGCCAGGAAGGGCTCTCTGGAAACACCATATATTTT,CASQEGLSGNTIYF
TRBV10-3,TRBD2,.,TRBJ2-3,TGTGCCATCAGTGGCCCCGGACTAGCGGGGGGTAGGGATACGCAGTATTTT,CAISGPGLAGGRDTQYF
TRBV20-1,.,.,TRBJ2-1,TGCAGTGCTAGCTCTTACAATGAGCAGTTCTTC,CSASSYNEQFF
TRBV6-1,TRBD1,.,TRBJ2-7,TGTGCCAGCAGTAACAGGGGGCGGGAGCAGTACTTC,CASSNRGREQYF
TRBV29-1,TRBD1,.,TRBJ1-5,TGCAGCGTCCGGGACAGCCTCAATCAGCCCCAGCATTTT,CSVRDSLNQPQHF
TRBV6-5,.,once,TRBJ1-3,TGTGCCAGCAGAACAGAGCCCAACTCTGGAAACACCATATATTTT,CASRTEPNSGNTIYF
TRBV5-4,.,.,TRBJ2-1,TGTGCCAGCGGGGGGCAGGGCTCCTACAATGAGCAGTTCTTC,CASGGQGSYNEQFF
TRBV4-2,.,.,TRBJ1-1,TGTGCCAGCAGGACCGGACAGCTCATGAACACTGAAGCCTTCTTT,CASRTGQLMNTEAFF
TRBV2,.,.,TRBJ1-4,TGTGCCAGCAGTGCCCGGACGGCTGCGGGAGAAAAACTGTTTTTT,CASSARTAAGEKLFF
TRBV7-2,.,.,TRBJ2-7,TGTGCCAGCAGCTTAGAGTTCCCCTACGAGCAGTACTTC,CASSLEFPYEQYF
TRBV30,.,once,TRBJ1-2,TGTGCCTGGAGTAAAGGGACCTACACCTTC,CAWSKGTYTF
TRBV5-1,TRBD1,.,TRBJ2-3,TGCGCCAGCAGCATAAGACAGGGACCCACAGATACGCAGTATTTT,CASSIRQGPTDTQYF
TRBV30,.,.,TRBJ1-3,TGTGCCTGGATCACAGCTTCTGGAAACACCATATATTTT,CAWITASGNTIYF
TRBV29-1,.,.,TRBJ2-7,TGCAGCGTTGAAGACCAAACAGGGTTTAGCTCCTACGAGCAGTACTTC,CSVEDQTGFSSYEQYF
TRBV7-8,TRBD1,.,TRBJ1-6,TGTGCCAGCAGCTTCACAGGGGTGAGGGGGGCCCTCCACTTT,CASSFTGVRGALHF
TRBV9,.,.,TRBJ2-1,TGTGCCAGCAGCTACGGGGGGCTCTCCTACAATGAGCAGTTCTTC,CASSYGGLSYNEQFF
TRBV18,.,.,TRBJ2-7,TGTGCCAGCTCACCTTCCTCAGGGGCTAGTGAGCAGTACTTC,CASSPSSGASEQYF